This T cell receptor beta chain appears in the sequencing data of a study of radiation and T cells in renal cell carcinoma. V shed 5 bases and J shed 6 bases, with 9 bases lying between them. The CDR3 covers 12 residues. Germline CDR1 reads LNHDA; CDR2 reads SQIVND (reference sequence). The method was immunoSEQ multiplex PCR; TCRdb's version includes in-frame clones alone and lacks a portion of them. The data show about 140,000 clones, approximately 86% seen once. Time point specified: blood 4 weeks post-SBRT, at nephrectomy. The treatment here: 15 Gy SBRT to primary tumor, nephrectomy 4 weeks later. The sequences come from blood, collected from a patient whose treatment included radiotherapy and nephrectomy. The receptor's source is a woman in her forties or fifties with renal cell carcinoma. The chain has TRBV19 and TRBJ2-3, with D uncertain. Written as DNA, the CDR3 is TGTGCCAGTAGTGTTTCATCCGATACGCAGTATTTT. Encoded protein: CASSVSSDTQYF.